This is a list of T cell receptor beta chains from one sample in a study of T-cell memory formation after mild COVID-19. From the 5' RACE reads, TCRdb called clonotypes with MiXCR, one entry per CDR3 protein. The table records about 470,000 distinct CDR3 sequences, around a quarter of them present only once. Source material: PBMCs or a T cell subset sorted from them (not recorded which). These receptors were collected from an adult woman who had mild COVID-19 (a few samples of this study predate the infection). Cell type and time point are not known. CDR3s include the opening cysteine and the closing phenylalanine or tryptophan. D genes are given only for firm matches. Some rows have no size entry. The others give once, few or many, or a class for an expanded clone.

clone size	V gene	D gene	J gene	CDR3 DNA	CDR3 protein
few	TRBV21-1	-	TRBJ2-7	TGTGCCAGCAGCTTGCACCGCGACGAGCAGTACTTC	CASSLHRDEQYF
-	TRBV9	-	TRBJ2-5	TGTGCCAGCATTTGGGGGGGGCGCCGGGAGACCCAGTACTTC	CASIWGGRRETQYF
few	TRBV24-1	TRBD2	TRBJ2-1	TGTGCCACCAGTGATTCCGGGACTAGCGCCTACAATGAGCAGTTCTTC	CATSDSGTSAYNEQFF
-	TRBV4-2	TRBD2	TRBJ2-1	TGTGCCAGCAGCCAAGATCAACTAGCGGGAGCTAATGAGCAGTTCTTC	CASSQDQLAGANEQFF
-	TRBV7-9	TRBD2	TRBJ2-1	TGTGCCAGCAGCCCACTAGCGGGAATGGGCCCCAACAATGAGCAGTTCTTC	CASSPLAGMGPNNEQFF
few	TRBV7-2	TRBD2	TRBJ2-1	TGTGCCAGCAGCTTAGATTCAGGGCGGGGGGGCCCCTACAATGAGCAGTTCTTC	CASSLDSGRGGPYNEQFF
-	TRBV7-9	-	TRBJ2-5	TGTGCCAGCAGCTTGGGGGTCAAGGGACAAGAGACCCAGTACTTC	CASSLGVKGQETQYF
few	TRBV11-1	TRBD2	TRBJ2-3	TGTGCCAGCAGCTTAGGCCTACGGCTAGCGGGGGCTGGAGATACGCAGTATTTT	CASSLGLRLAGAGDTQYF
-	TRBV24-1	-	TRBJ2-5	TGTGCCACCAGTGACTTGAGGGGTGGGGGAGAGACCCAGTACTTC	CATSDLRGGGETQYF
-	TRBV7-2	-	TRBJ2-3	TGTGCCAGCAGAGAGGAGATCAGGACAGATACGCAGTATTTT	CASREEIRTDTQYF
-	TRBV12-3/TRBV12-4	TRBD1	TRBJ1-4	TGTGCCAGCAGTGGGACAGCCACAACTAATGAAAAACTGTTTTTT	CASSGTATTNEKLFF
-	TRBV11-2	TRBD1	TRBJ2-3	TGTGCCAGCAGCTTCCCAGACAGGGGGCGCCGCGATACGCAGTATTTT	CASSFPDRGRRDTQYF
-	TRBV20-1	-	TRBJ2-3	TGCAGCGTACCCCAGCGAGATACGCAGTATTTT	CSVPQRDTQYF
-	TRBV5-5	-	TRBJ2-5	TGTGCCAGCAGCCCCGCGAACCAAGAGACCCAGTACTTC	CASSPANQETQYF
-	TRBV24-1	-	TRBJ2-5	TGTGCCACCAGTGATTTGGGCCAGGGAAAAGAGACCCAGTACTTC	CATSDLGQGKETQYF
-	TRBV12-3/TRBV12-4	-	TRBJ2-7	TGTGCCAGCAGCTCCGGGGGTAACTACGAGCAGTACTTC	CASSSGGNYEQYF
few	TRBV6-2/TRBV6-3	-	TRBJ1-5	TGTGCCAGCAGTCCTAGAACAGGGCTTAGCAATCAGCCCCAGCATTTT	CASSPRTGLSNQPQHF
few	TRBV3-1	-	TRBJ2-7	TGTGCCAGCAGCCAATCGTTCTACGAGCAGTACTTC	CASSQSFYEQYF
-	TRBV29-1	-	TRBJ1-1	TGCAGCGTTGAACGACAGTTAGAAGCTTTCTTT	CSVERQLEAFF
-	TRBV7-2	TRBD1	TRBJ1-2	TGTGCCAGCAGCTCCGAAGGGGGCCCCTATGGCTACACCTTC	CASSSEGGPYGYTF
many	TRBV11-2	TRBD2	TRBJ2-5	TGTGCCAGCGGCACGACTAGCGGGAAAGAGACCCAGTACTTC	CASGTTSGKETQYF
-	TRBV28	-	TRBJ2-1	TGTGCCAGCATCGTCCCCGCGGGGGCAGGGCGGAATGAGCAGTTCTTC	CASIVPAGAGRNEQFF
-	TRBV30	TRBD1	TRBJ1-2	TGTGCCTTCCTTCAGGGGGCGCTTGGTGGCTACACCTTC	CAFLQGALGGYTF
few	TRBV15	TRBD1	TRBJ1-5	TGTGCCACCAGCAGACAGAGGACAGGGGAACAGCCCCAGCATTTT	CATSRQRTGEQPQHF
few	TRBV3-1	TRBD1	TRBJ1-1	TGTGCCAGCAGCCAGGATCCGGCGACAGGGGGCACTGAAGCTTTCTTT	CASSQDPATGGTEAFF
few	TRBV12-3/TRBV12-4	-	TRBJ1-3	TGTGCCAGCAGCCCTTTATCTGGAAACACCATATATTTT	CASSPLSGNTIYF
few	TRBV4-1	-	TRBJ1-2	TGCGCCAGCAGCCAAGTACCCGACAGTTCTTACGGCTACACCTTC	CASSQVPDSSYGYTF
-	TRBV4-3	-	TRBJ2-2	TGCGCCAGCAGCCAAGAGTGGAGCTACACCGGGGAGCTGTTTTTT	CASSQEWSYTGELFF
many	TRBV7-2	TRBD2	TRBJ2-3	TGTGCCAGCAGCTTAACTAGCGGGAGTGGTGGGGATACGCAGTATTTT	CASSLTSGSGGDTQYF
-	TRBV29-1	TRBD1	TRBJ1-2	TGCAGCGACAGACAGGGAGATGGCTACACCTTC	CSDRQGDGYTF
few	TRBV3-1	-	TRBJ2-6	TGTGCCAGCAGCCAGGCACAGGGAGCCCCTGGGGCCAACGTCCTGACTTTC	CASSQAQGAPGANVLTF
-	TRBV12-3/TRBV12-4	-	TRBJ2-5	TGTGCCAGCACTCCCAGCGGCCAGGGTGGTTCCCAGTACTTC	CASTPSGQGGSQYF
-	TRBV7-8	TRBD2	TRBJ2-1	TGTGCCAGCAGCTTTTCTAGCGGGAGGGCCCGAAGCTCCTACAATGAGCAGTTCTTC	CASSFSSGRARSSYNEQFF
few	TRBV21-1	-	TRBJ2-7	TGTGCCAGCGGGCTGGCTATCTCCTACGAGCAGTACTTC	CASGLAISYEQYF
few	TRBV7-2	-	TRBJ2-3	TGTGCCAGCAGCCCATACGTCGGTACGCAGTATTTT	CASSPYVGTQYF